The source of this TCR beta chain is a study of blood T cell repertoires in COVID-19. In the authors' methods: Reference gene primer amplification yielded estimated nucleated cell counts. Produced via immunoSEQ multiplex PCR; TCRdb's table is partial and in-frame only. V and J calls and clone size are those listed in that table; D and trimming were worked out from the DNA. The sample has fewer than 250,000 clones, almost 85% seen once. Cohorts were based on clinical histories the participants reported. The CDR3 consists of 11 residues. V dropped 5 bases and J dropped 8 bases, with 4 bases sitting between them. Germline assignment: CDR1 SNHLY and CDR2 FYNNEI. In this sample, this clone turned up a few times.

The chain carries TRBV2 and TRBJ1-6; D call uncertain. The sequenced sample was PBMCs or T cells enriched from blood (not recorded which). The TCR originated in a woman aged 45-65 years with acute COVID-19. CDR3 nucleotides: TGTGCCAGCAGTCGGGATTCACCCCTCCACTTT. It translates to CASSRDSPLHF.